This entry describes one TCR beta chain. Germline loops: CDR1 SQVTM, CDR2 ANQGSEA. This CDR3 has 15 residues. V lost 3 bases and J lost 0, with 12 bases in between. The data stem from a study of blood T cell repertoires in COVID-19. Overall study context: Sites in the United States, Italy and Spain provided acute and convalescent COVID-19 samples. T cells, B-cell-depleted T cells, or PBMCs provided the cDNA or gDNA that served as material.

Original methodology: Amplification from reference gene primers served as the basis for estimated nucleated cell counts. Some clones are missing from TCRdb's copy, which holds only in-frame ones; the method was immunoSEQ multiplex PCR. D and trimming come from the DNA, and the V and J calls and clone size come from that table. The sample has approximately 140,000 clones, around 84% seen once; the top ten hold 7.5% to 8.5%. The receptor comes from a woman between 55 and 75 years old with acute or convalescent COVID-19. The source material was peripheral blood. The V and J genes are TRBV29-1 and TRBJ2-1, with D possibly matching TRBD1 (5 bases). The CDR3 DNA reads as TGCAGCGTTGAGCCCAGGGTTAACTCCTACAATGAGCAGTTCTTC. Amino acids: CSVEPRVNSYNEQFF.